This T cell receptor beta chain came from a study of blood T cells in healthy people across ages (dated by TCRdb to about 2015). About the study as a whole: Template switching captured roughly one uniquely barcoded TCR beta cDNA molecule per two T cells in model experiments. The donors were split into four age groups: young (average 16 years), middle-aged (39), aged (approximately 60) and long-lived (approximately 89). For two donors (one aged 18 to 30 and one aged 80 or older), the study analyzed two additional independent replicas of 1 million unique cDNA reads from the same blood draw. Age-related changes in TCR beta repertoire diversity were measured in the study by deep sequencing normalized with unique cDNA molecular identifiers.

Donors were 39 systemically healthy Caucasian individuals from Russia aged roughly 6 to 90 years. Approximately 9 milliliters of peripheral blood were collected from each donor into EDTA-treated Vacutainer tubes. PBMCs were isolated by Ficoll-Paque density-gradient centrifugation, with at least 6 million obtained per sample. Total RNA, at least 5 micrograms per sample, was extracted from PBMCs with Trizol reagent. For every donor, an aliquot of PBMCs went through flow cytometry to measure the percentages of naive CD45RAhigh/CD27high T cells. Receptor libraries were prepared by 5' RACE. The instrument given in TCRdb is Illumina HiSeq 2500. The second PCR ran for about 6 to 12 cycles and used a J-beta primer mix along with a sample-barcoded 5' primer. A unique molecular identifier was introduced onto each TCR beta cDNA molecule by a template-switch 5' adaptor carrying 12 random nucleotides. Each sample yielded at least 3 million CDR3-containing paired-end reads. First-strand cDNA was synthesized from all RNA with the Mint cDNA synthesis kit, primed by a TRBC-specific oligonucleotide. All cDNA was treated with uracil-DNA glycosylase and then went through a first 18-cycle PCR with the universal primers M1SS and BC2_uni_R. Per the source publication's procedure: Each sample was normalized by randomly selecting 1 million high-quality reads, each carrying a distinct molecular identifier. Instead of being binned into consensus sequences, reads that shared molecular identifiers were thrown out. CDR3 identification, clonotype clustering and error correction used MiTCR with a Q25 quality threshold and the strictest error-elimination algorithm. A nonparametric unseen species model with Euler transformation was used to estimate a lower bound on total TCR beta diversity. In TCRdb, the public reads were trimmed at Q25 with fastp and aligned with MiXCR, with productive beta chains retained. When rows share a CDR3 protein, they turn into one entry using the most common DNA and genes. TCRdb's processing, not the authors' own work, is the source of the V and J calls. The sample profile shows under 1,100,000 distinct CDR3 sequences; almost 25% of them were found once. Approximately 0.75% of the sample lies in the top ten.

The research as a whole found: The long-lived group showed more naive CD4+ T cells, fewer expanded clones and increased TCR diversity than the aged group, suggesting age selection. There was a strong correlation between observed TCR beta diversity and the percentage of naive T cells measured by flow cytometry. Because the CMV infection status of the donors was unknown, age-related changes in expanded clonotypes may potentially have been confounded. Since profiling was done on bulk unsorted PBMCs, naive and antigen-experienced compartments could not be conclusively compared. Estimates of total diversity based on one million sequenced T cells were considered lower bounds and underestimates. As age increased, observed TCR beta diversity per million T cells dropped in a roughly linear way, and a significant reduction was already evident by age about 40.

V loses 4 bases, J loses 0 bases, and the germline ends lie 7 bases apart. Based on the germline V gene, the CDR1 and CDR2 sequences are MNHEY and SVGEGT. From cysteine to phenylalanine, the CDR3 is 15 amino acids long. Kept here is only the CDR3 DNA, which spans 45 bases and is read in frame from base 1. This clonotype was seen a few times. Its target antigen remains unknown. No qualities accompany the bases; no much larger clone lies one base away. These same data were also listed under a study on T cells of mothers and their children. The second source states: Nine systemically healthy Caucasian individuals, comprising three mothers and their six children, were included as donors. cDNA synthesis consumed the entire amount of extracted RNA, loaded at around 1.5 ug RNA in each 15 ul reaction. In the second PCR, the M1S primer added sample barcodes and 2-4 random nucleotides. Over 8 million TCR beta CDR3 reads were obtained for each mother, and around 3 million reads were obtained for each child. TCR recombination output is similarly shaped by thymic selection in related and unrelated pairs, with a minor effect exerted by inherited differences. Related mother-child pairs always showed normalized repertoire overlap that was slightly higher than in unrelated mother-child pairs, though the difference was never significant. No persistent microchimeric T cell clones were found, with a detection sensitivity of approximately 100 clones per million clonotypes. In the study, deep NGS was used to compare the TCR beta repertoires of mothers and children, and features distinguishing related mother-child pairs from unrelated individuals were sought. On average, the children were approximately 11 +/- 4 years old, while the mothers were roughly 40 +/- 4 years old. After adapter ligation with NEBNext reagents, the libraries were sequenced on Illumina HiSeq 2000 with 100+100 nt paired-end reads. To prevent cross-contamination, the mother and child libraries were prepared one month apart and sequenced in separate runs. Each donor had between about 450,000 and 2,300,000 distinct TCR beta clonotypes identified. Naive TCR beta clonotypes were estimated from low-frequency clonotypes matched to each donor's FACS-determined naive share, without sorting.

The clonotype originates from a girl aged 2 to 10 in good health. Sequences were obtained from blood. Recombination joined TRBV6-2 or TRBV6-3 with TRBJ2-6, with the D gene uncertain. The DNA sequence is TGTGCCAGCAGTTCCACCCTCTCTGGGGCCAACGTCCTGACTTTC. This is translated as CASSSTLSGANVLTF.